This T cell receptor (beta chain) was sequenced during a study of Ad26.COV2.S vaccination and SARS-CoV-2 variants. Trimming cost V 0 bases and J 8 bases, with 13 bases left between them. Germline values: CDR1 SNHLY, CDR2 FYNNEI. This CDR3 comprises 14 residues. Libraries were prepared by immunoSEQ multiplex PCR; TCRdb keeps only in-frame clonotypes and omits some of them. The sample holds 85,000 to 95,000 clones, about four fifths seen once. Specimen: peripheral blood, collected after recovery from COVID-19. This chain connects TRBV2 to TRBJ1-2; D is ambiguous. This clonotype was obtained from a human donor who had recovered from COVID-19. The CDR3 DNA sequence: TGTGCCAGCAGTGAAGCGCTTCTTGGTGCCGGCTACACCTTC. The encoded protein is CASSEALLGAGYTF.